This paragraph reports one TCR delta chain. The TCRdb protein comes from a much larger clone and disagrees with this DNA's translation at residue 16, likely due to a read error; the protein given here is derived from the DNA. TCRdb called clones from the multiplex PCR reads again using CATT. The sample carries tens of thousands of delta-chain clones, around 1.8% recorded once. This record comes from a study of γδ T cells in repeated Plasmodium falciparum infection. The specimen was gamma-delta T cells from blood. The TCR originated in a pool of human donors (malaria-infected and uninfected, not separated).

The CDR3 DNA reads TGTGCCTGTGACACCGTACTCGCGGGCCCTATCGGAAGCACCGATAGACTCATCTTT. Translated: CACDTVLAGPIGSTDRLIF. The chain combines TRDV2 with TRDJ1; D unclear. TCRdb records no J gene; here it was assigned by comparing the DNA to germline. Looked up from germline, CDR1 is GEAIGNYY and CDR2 is EKD. The CDR3 runs to 19 residues.